These 22 T cell receptor beta chains originate from one sample sequenced in a study of T cells after yellow fever vaccination. TCRdb used MiXCR to reprocess the 5' RACE reads, holding one entry per CDR3 protein. The sample has some 350,000 distinct CDR3 sequences, 6% to 8% seen once. Here the sequenced sample was PBMCs, taken 5 days after the yellow fever booster vaccination. The receptor source for this set is a young man who received the YFV17D yellow fever vaccine.

This clonotype came up many times. This rearrangement joins TRBV5-1 to TRBJ2-2; no clear D. This CDR3 region has 15 residues. V was clipped by 4 bases and J by 7 bases, with 17 bases between them. Germline V lookup: CDR1 SGHRS, CDR2 YFSETQ. The CDR3 DNA follows: TGCGCCAGCAGCATCTCGGACGCCTACTACGGGGAGCTGTTTTTT. Its protein product is CASSISDAYYGELFF. Together with reference TRBV5-1 and TRBJ2-2, the CDR3 gives the full variable domain: KAGVTQTPRYLIKTRGQQVTLSCSPISGHRSVSWYQQTPGQGLQFLFEYFSETQRNKGNFPGRFSGRQFSNSRSEMNVSTLELGDSALYLCASSISDAYYGELFFGEGSRLTVL.

The rearrangement joins TRBV18 to TRBJ2-5, with 9 bases fitting TRBD2. After removal of 0 bases from V and 1 base from J, the junction contained 3 bases not matched to a gene. CDR1 KGHSH and CDR2 LQKENI come from the germline V gene. CDR3 length: 16 residues. The CDR3 DNA reads TGTGCCAGCTCACCACCGCAGCGGGAGGCCCAAGAGACCCAGTACTTC. This gives the protein CASSPPQREAQETQYF. The variable domain in full, with the rest retrieved from reference TRBV18 and TRBJ2-5, is NAGVMQNPRHLVRRRGQEARLRCSPMKGHSHVYWYRQLPEEGLKFMVYLQKENIIDESGMPKERFSAEFPKEGPSILRIQQVVRGDSAAYFCASSPPQREAQETQYFGPGTRLLVL.

Ten or more counts support this clonotype. Here the CDR3 reads CASSLGGTGSDTQYF. CDR3 bases: TGTGCCAGCAGCTTAGGGGGGACAGGGTCAGATACGCAGTATTTT. This chain uses TRBV7-9 with TRBJ2-3; TRBD1 agrees at 9 bases. V gave up 1 base and J gave up 4 bases; unmatched junction bases: 3. CDR1 is SEHNR, CDR2 FQNEAQ, per germline (reference sequence). The CDR3 length is 15 residues. Variable domain in full (rest from reference TRBV7-9 and TRBJ2-3): DTGVSQNPRHKITKRGQNVTFRCDPISEHNRLYWYRQTLGQGPEFLTYFQNEAQLEKSRLLSDRFSAERPKGSFSTLEIQRTEQGDSAMYLCASSLGGTGSDTQYFGPGTRLTVL.

The chain couples TRBV9 to TRBJ1-4, with 7 nucleotides matching TRBD1. The CDR3 has 16 residues. Germline V CDR1 and CDR2: SGDLS, YYNGEE. V shed 0 bases, J shed 4 bases, and the junction held 6 bases outside the gene matches. This chain's CDR3 is CASSVGLGQLNEKLFF. CDR3 DNA sequence: TGTGCCAGCAGCGTAGGACTGGGACAGCTTAATGAAAAACTGTTTTTT. Full variable domain (rest looked up from reference TRBV9 and TRBJ1-4): DSGVTQTPKHLITATGQRVTLRCSPRSGDLSVYWYQQSLDQGLQFLIQYYNGEERAKGNILERFSAQQFPDLHSELNLSSLELGDSALYFCASSVGLGQLNEKLFFGSGTQLSVL.

A few counts support this clonotype. This sequence joins TRBV11-1 and TRBJ2-2; D is undetermined. Germline V gives CDR1 SGHAT, CDR2 FQDESV (reference sequence). V lost 5 bases and J 4 bases, leaving 17 bases between the germline ends. The CDR3 is made up of 16 amino acids. The CDR3 nucleotides read TGTGCCAGCAGCCTAGGGCTCTGGGTTGGCACCGGGGAGCTGTTTTTT. Translation gives CASSLGLWVGTGELFF.

This clonotype was detected many times. The V call is TRBV20-1, the J call TRBJ2-3, with TRBD2 matching over 11 bases. This CDR3 is built from 15 residues. Germline V gene lookup returns CDR1 DFQATT and CDR2 SNEGSKA (reference sequence). The V and J ends lost 6 bases and 2 bases, in that order; junction bases with no gene match: 7. CDR3 in amino acids: CSARLAGGNTDTQYF. CDR3 nucleotide sequence: TGCAGTGCGCGCTTAGCGGGAGGGAACACAGATACGCAGTATTTT.

The chain links TRBV30 to TRBJ2-7; perhaps TRBD1 as D (5 bases). Trimming cost V 1 base and J 0 bases, with 7 bases left between them. Germline CDR1 reads GTSNPN; CDR2 reads SVGIG (reference sequence). The CDR3 spans 13 residues. DNA for the CDR3: TGTGCCTGGAGTGAGGGGTACTCCTACGAGCAGTACTTC. The encoded protein is CAWSEGYSYEQYF.

This chain uses TRBV20-1 with TRBJ1-2; 9 bases are shared with TRBD1. V shed 1 base, J shed 0 bases, and the junction held 0 bases outside the gene matches. CDR1 DFQATT and CDR2 SNEGSKA come from the germline V gene (reference sequence). CDR3 size: 14 residues. CDR3 in DNA: TGCAGTGCTAGAGGGGACAGGGCTAACTATGGCTACACCTTC. Its translation: CSARGDRANYGYTF.

This clonotype was detected ten times or more. The genes are TRBV5-1 and TRBJ2-5; D is undetermined. The CDR3 length is 13 residues. Trimming took 2 bases from V and 2 from J, leaving 7 bases between them. Germline V gene sequence: CDR1 SGHRS, CDR2 YFSETQ. DNA for the CDR3: TGCGCCAGCAGCTTTGGCCAACAAGAGACCCAGTACTTC. Amino acid sequence: CASSFGQQETQYF.

The sample holds a few counts of this clonotype. The rearrangement links TRBV9 to TRBJ1-2; TRBD1 is a possible D gene (5 bases). The CDR3 runs to 14 residues. Trimming removed 3 bases at V and 8 bases at J, with 17 bases between. Per germline, CDR1 SGDLS and CDR2 YYNGEE. CDR3 sequence reads: CASSENVGGFGYTF. CDR3 DNA sequence: TGTGCCAGCAGCGAGAACGTGGGGGGTTTCGGCTACACCTTC. Full variable domain (outside the CDR3, taken from reference TRBV9 and TRBJ1-2): DSGVTQTPKHLITATGQRVTLRCSPRSGDLSVYWYQQSLDQGLQFLIQYYNGEERAKGNILERFSAQQFPDLHSELNLSSLELGDSALYFCASSENVGGFGYTFGSGTRLTVV.

The genes are TRBV20-1 and TRBJ1-2, with TRBD1 matching 11 bases. This CDR3 spans 16 amino acids. In germline, CDR1 is DFQATT, CDR2 SNEGSKA (reference sequence). J gave up 7 bases and V 0 bases, and 10 bases lay outside the gene matches. The CDR3, as DNA: TGCAGTGCTAGAGAGGCCCCCCGGGGACAGGGGGGTGGCTACACCTTC. This encodes CSAREAPRGQGGGYTF.

This clonotype has only a few counts. The chain links TRBV20-1 to TRBJ1-6; D is perhaps TRBD1 (6 bases). The CDR3 has 14 amino acids. Trimming took 6 bases from V and 7 from J, leaving 16 bases between them. From germline, CDR1 is DFQATT and CDR2 SNEGSKA (reference sequence). The CDR3: CSAAMGAVNSPLHF. CDR3 bases: TGCAGTGCAGCAATGGGGGCGGTAAATTCACCCCTCCACTTT.

V usage is TRBV4-3 and J usage is TRBJ2-1, with no clear D. The CDR3 extends over 18 amino acids. The V and J ends lost 3 bases and 4 bases respectively, with 22 bases between them. CDR1 and CDR2 (germline): LGHNA, YSLEER. CDR3 residues: CASSHALQRRVIYNEQFF. For the CDR3, the DNA is TGCGCCAGCAGCCACGCACTCCAACGCCGGGTCATATACAATGAGCAGTTCTTC.

This clonotype was seen repeatedly, ten times or more. The chain carries TRBV19 and TRBJ2-6; no definite D call. V was clipped by 8 bases and J by 1 base, with 0 bases between them. This CDR3 contains 11 residues. Germline V gives CDR1 LNHDA, CDR2 SQIVND (reference sequence). The CDR3 spells CASSGANVLTF. The CDR3 region has the DNA TGTGCCAGTTCTGGGGCCAACGTCCTGACTTTC.

This clonotype was counted a few times. V usage is TRBV5-1 and J usage is TRBJ2-3; 8 bases are shared with TRBD1. The junction had 8 bases not matched to a gene; V was cut back by 7 bases and J by 4 bases. The CDR3 length is 14 residues. The germline V gene has CDR1 SGHRS and CDR2 YFSETQ. This chain's CDR3 is CASAYLTGADTQYF. The CDR3 DNA follows: TGCGCCAGCGCCTACCTGACAGGGGCAGATACGCAGTATTTT.

The rearrangement links TRBV16 to TRBJ2-1, with a weak D call TRBD2 (5 bases). CDR1 and CDR2 (germline): KGHSY, FQNENV. The CDR3 has 13 amino acids. The V end was cut by 0 bases, the J end by 15 bases, with 15 bases between. The CDR3 DNA reads TGTGCCAGCAGCCAATCCGGGGAGCTCCTGCGGTTCTTC. It translates to CASSQSGELLRFF.

This chain links TRBV12-3 or TRBV12-4 with TRBJ2-3; D could derive from TRBD1 or TRBD2 (5 bases each). The V end lost 11 bases, the J end lost 2 bases, and 17 bases lay between the germline ends. The CDR3 has 14 residues. For the CDR3, the DNA is TGTGCCGGGGCACTAGGCCTCAACACAGATACGCAGTATTTT. This codes for CAGALGLNTDTQYF.

Ten or more counts support this clonotype. The chain links TRBV5-1 to TRBJ2-1; TRBD2 matches 13 bases. Unmatched junction bases numbered 4, after V lost 4 bases and J lost 6 bases. This CDR3 is built from 15 residues. CDR1 SGHRS and CDR2 YFSETQ come from the germline V gene. In DNA, the CDR3 is TGCGCCAGCAGCAGAGGGACTAGCGGGACCAATGAGCAGTTCTTC. It codes for CASSRGTSGTNEQFF.

This clonotype was counted at least ten times. The rearrangement uses TRBV6-5 and TRBJ1-1; D possibly corresponds to TRBD1 (5 bases). The germline gives CDR1 MNHEY, CDR2 SVGAGI. V lost 4 bases, J lost 7 bases, and 16 bases lay in between. The CDR3 has 14 residues. CDR3 amino acids: CASSLDSGSSEAFF. The DNA of the CDR3 is TGTGCCAGCAGTTTAGACAGTGGATCGAGTGAAGCTTTCTTT.

This clonotype was seen more than once but under ten times. The V and J genes are TRBV7-2 and TRBJ2-5; TRBD2 is a possible D gene (5 bases). Looked up from germline, CDR1 is SGHTA and CDR2 is FQGNSA. Between the trimmed V and J ends, which lost 1 base and 1 base, there was a span of 13 bases. The CDR3 consists of 16 residues. The CDR3: CASSLGVGVSQETQYF. The CDR3 coding sequence is TGTGCCAGCAGCTTAGGGGTGGGAGTGAGCCAAGAGACCCAGTACTTC.

This clonotype was detected ten times or more. The chain has TRBV5-1 and TRBJ2-1; 8 bases match TRBD1. With 4 bases clipped from V and 2 bases from J, the junction kept 2 bases outside the gene matches. Germline CDR1 reads SGHRS; CDR2 reads YFSETQ. The CDR3 is 14 amino acids. The CDR3 DNA sequence: TGCGCCAGCAGCCACAGGGGGACCTACAATGAGCAGTTCTTC. Its protein product is CASSHRGTYNEQFF.

This clonotype was recorded a few times. V usage is TRBV5-6 and J usage is TRBJ2-7, with 8 positions matching TRBD1. The germline gives CDR1 SGHDT, CDR2 YYEEEE. The junction had 13 bases not matched to a gene; V was cut back by 4 bases and J by 4 bases. The CDR3 has 16 amino acids. Written as DNA, the CDR3 is TGTGCCAGCAGCCGAAGGTACACAGGGGGGCCGTACGAGCAGTACTTC. Encoded protein: CASSRRYTGGPYEQYF.